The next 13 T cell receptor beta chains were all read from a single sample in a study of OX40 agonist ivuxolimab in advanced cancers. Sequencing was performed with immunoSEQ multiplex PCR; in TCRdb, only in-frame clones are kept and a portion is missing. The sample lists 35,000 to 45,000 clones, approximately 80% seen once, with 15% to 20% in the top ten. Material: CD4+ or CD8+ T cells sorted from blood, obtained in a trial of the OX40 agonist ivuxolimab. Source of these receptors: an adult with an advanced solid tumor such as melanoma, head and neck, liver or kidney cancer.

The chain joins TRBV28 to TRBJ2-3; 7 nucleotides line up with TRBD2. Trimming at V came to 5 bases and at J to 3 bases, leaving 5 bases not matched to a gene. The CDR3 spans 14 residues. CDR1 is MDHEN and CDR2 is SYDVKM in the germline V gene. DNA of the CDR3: TGTGCCAGCAGTCTCGGGAGGAGGACAGATACGCAGTATTTT. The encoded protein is CASSLGRRTDTQYF.

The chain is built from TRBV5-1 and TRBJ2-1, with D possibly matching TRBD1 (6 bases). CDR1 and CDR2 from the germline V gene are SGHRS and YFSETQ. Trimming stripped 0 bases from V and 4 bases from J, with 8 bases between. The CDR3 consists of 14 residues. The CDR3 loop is CASSLGTVYNEQFF. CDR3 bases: TGCGCCAGCAGCTTGGGGACAGTATACAATGAGCAGTTCTTC.

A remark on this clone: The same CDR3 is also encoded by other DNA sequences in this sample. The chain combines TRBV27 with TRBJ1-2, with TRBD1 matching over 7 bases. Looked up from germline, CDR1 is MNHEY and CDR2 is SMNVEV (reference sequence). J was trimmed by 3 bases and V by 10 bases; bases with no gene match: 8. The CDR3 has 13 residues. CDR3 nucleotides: TGTGCCACCCAGGGAGGGGGCTACTATGGCTACACCTTC. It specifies CATQGGGYYGYTF.

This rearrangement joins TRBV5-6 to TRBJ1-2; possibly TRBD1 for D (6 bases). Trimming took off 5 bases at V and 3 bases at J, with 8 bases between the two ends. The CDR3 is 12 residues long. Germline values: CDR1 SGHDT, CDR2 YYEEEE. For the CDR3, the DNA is TGTGCCAGCAGGGGGGCGGACTATGGCTACACCTTC. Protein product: CASRGADYGYTF.

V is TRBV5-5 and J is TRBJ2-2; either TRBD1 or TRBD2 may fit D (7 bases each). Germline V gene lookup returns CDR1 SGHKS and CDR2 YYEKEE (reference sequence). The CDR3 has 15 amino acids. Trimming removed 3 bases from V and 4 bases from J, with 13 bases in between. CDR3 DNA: TGTGCCAGCAGCTCCTCAGGGGGGGCCACCGGGGAGCTGTTTTTT. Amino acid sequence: CASSSSGGATGELFF.

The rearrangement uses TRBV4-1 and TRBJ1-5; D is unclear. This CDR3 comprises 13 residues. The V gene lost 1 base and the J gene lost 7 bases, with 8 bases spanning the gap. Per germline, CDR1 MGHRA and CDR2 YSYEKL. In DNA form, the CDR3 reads TGCGCCAGCAGCCAAGGGTTCGGGCAGCCCCAGCATTTT. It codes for CASSQGFGQPQHF.

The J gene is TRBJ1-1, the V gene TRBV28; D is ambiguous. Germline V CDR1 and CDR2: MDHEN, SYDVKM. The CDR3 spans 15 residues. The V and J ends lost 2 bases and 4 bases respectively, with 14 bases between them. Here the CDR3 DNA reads TGTGCCAGCAGTTTAGGTCCTATCTCTGGCACTGAAGCTTTCTTT. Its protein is CASSLGPISGTEAFF.

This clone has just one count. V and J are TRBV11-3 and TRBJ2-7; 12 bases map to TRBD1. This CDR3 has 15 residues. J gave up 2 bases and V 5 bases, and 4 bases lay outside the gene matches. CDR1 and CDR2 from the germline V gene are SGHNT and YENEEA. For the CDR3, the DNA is TGTGCCAGCAGCCACCGGGACAGGGGGCCCTACGAGCAGTACTTC. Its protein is CASSHRDRGPYEQYF.

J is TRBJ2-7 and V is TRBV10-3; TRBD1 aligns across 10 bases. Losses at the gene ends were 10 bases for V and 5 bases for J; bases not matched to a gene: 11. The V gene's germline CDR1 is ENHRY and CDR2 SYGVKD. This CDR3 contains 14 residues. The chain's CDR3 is CATLQGQGSDEQYF. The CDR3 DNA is TGTGCCACCCTCCAGGGACAGGGGTCCGACGAGCAGTACTTC.

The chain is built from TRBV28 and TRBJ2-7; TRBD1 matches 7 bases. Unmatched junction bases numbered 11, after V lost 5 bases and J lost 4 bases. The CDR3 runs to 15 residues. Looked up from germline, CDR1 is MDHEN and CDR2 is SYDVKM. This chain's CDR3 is CASSAGTDNLYEQYF. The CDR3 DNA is TGTGCCAGCAGTGCCGGGACAGACAATTTATACGAGCAGTACTTC.

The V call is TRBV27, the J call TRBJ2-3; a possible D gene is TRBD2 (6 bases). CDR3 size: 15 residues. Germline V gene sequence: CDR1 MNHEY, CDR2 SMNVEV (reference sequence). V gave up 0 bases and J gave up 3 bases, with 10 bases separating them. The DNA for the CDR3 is TGTGCCAGCAGTTTATCCTCGGGGAGGACAGATACGCAGTATTTT. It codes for CASSLSSGRTDTQYF.

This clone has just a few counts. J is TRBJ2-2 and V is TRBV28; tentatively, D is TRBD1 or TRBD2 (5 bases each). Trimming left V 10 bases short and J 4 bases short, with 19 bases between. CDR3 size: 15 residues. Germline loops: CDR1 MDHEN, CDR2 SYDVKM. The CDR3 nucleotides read TGTGCCACGGAAACGGGGACGCTTACCACCGGGGAGCTGTTTTTT. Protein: CATETGTLTTGELFF.

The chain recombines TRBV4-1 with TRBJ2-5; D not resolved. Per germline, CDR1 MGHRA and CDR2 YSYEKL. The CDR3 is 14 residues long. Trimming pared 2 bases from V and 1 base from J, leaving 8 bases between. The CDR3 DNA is TGCGCCAGCAGCCAAAGTGCCAGCCAAGAGACCCAGTACTTC. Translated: CASSQSASQETQYF.